The 18 T cell receptor beta chains listed next were all sequenced from one sample in a study of CD8+CD57+ T cells in acquired aplastic anemia. TCR beta VDJ combinations and CDR3 sequences were profiled from genomic DNA. TCRdb ran MiXCR on the reads and lists one entry per CDR3 protein. Among 120,000 or so distinct CDR3 sequences, around 48% were seen once, and the ten largest hold 2% to 3%. The sequenced sample consisted of sorted CD4+, CD8+, or CD8+CD57+ T cells (not recorded which) from PBMCs. These receptors came from a human donor in good health, serving as a control.

This clonotype has only a few counts. A read error is possible here, since a much larger clone lies one base away. The missing conserved phenylalanine or tryptophan at the end of this CDR3 makes a read error likely. The limits of the CDR3 on the DNA are not certain, so only TCRdb's listed CDR3 is given. V and J are TRBV20-1 and TRBJ1-6; no check of the table's D call, TRBD1, against the DNA was made. Germline CDR1 is DFQATT and CDR2 is SNEGSKA (reference sequence). The CDR3 is 15 residues long, ends included. CDR3 amino acids: CSATETGTGYSPPHL.

V and J are TRBV19 and TRBJ1-1, with a possible D match to TRBD1 (5 bases). Germline-derived CDR1 and CDR2 are LNHDA and SQIVND (reference sequence). The CDR3 has 14 amino acids. V lost 7 bases and J lost 5, with 17 bases in between. CDR3 in amino acids: CASTLMGGNTEAFF. CDR3 nucleotide sequence: TGTGCCAGTACCTTAATGGGGGGGAATACTGAAGCTTTCTTT.

This clonotype was recorded a few times. The J gene is TRBJ1-2, the V gene TRBV10-3, with 8 bases fitting TRBD1. Per germline, CDR1 ENHRY and CDR2 SYGVKD. Unmatched junction bases numbered 6, after V lost 0 bases and J lost 3 bases. This CDR3 region has 16 residues. In DNA form, the CDR3 reads TGTGCCATCAGTGAGTCCCCAGGGGGCGCAGACTATGGCTACACCTTC. Encoded protein: CAISESPGGADYGYTF.

This clonotype has ten or more counts. The genes are TRBV11-2 and TRBJ1-4, with unresolved D. Germline V gene data show CDR1 as SGHAT and CDR2 as FQNNGV. The CDR3 is 14 amino acids. Between the trimmed V and J ends, which lost 5 bases and 5 bases, there was a span of 12 bases. CDR3 bases: TGTGCCAGCAGCGAACGGGGTCGGAATGAAAAACTGTTTTTT. Protein: CASSERGRNEKLFF. The full variable domain, completed using reference TRBV11-2 and TRBJ1-4, is EAGVAQSPRYKIIEKRQSVAFWCNPISGHATLYWYQQILGQGPKLLIQFQNNGVVDDSQLPKDRFSAERLKGVDSTLKIQPAKLEDSAVYLCASSERGRNEKLFFGSGTQLSVL.

V and J are TRBV11-1 and TRBJ2-5; D remains unclear. V lost 3 bases and J lost 2, with 10 bases in between. The length of the CDR3 is 14 residues. The germline V gene encodes CDR1 SGHAT and CDR2 FQDESV (reference sequence). CDR3 nucleotide sequence: TGTGCCAGCAGCTTTGTTCAGTCACAAGAGACCCAGTACTTC. Encoded protein: CASSFVQSQETQYF.

This clonotype was seen a handful of times. The rearrangement links TRBV7-2 to TRBJ2-7; D gene unclear. The CDR3 runs 12 residues. The V end was cut by 5 bases, the J end by 0 bases, with 5 bases between. Per germline, CDR1 SGHTA and CDR2 FQGNSA. CDR3: CASSQSSYEQYF. The CDR3, as DNA: TGTGCCAGCAGCCAAAGCTCCTACGAGCAGTACTTC.

The V gene is TRBV15, the J gene TRBJ2-1; the match to TRBD2 covers 11 bases. With 11 bases clipped from V and 0 bases from J, the junction kept 3 bases outside the gene matches. Germline assignment: CDR1 LNHNV and CDR2 YYDKDF (reference sequence). The CDR3 spans 14 residues. The CDR3 DNA reads as TGTGCCTCTAGCGGGGGGAGCTCCTACAATGAGCAGTTCTTC. It specifies CASSGGSSYNEQFF.

This clonotype has a handful of counts. The chain employs TRBV20-1 and TRBJ2-1; D possibly corresponds to TRBD2 (5 bases). V was clipped by 6 bases and J by 7 bases, with 7 bases between them. The CDR3 runs 10 residues. Per germline, CDR1 DFQATT and CDR2 SNEGSKA (reference sequence). CDR3 residues: CSAGMNEQFF. The CDR3 DNA is TGCAGTGCCGGGATGAATGAGCAGTTCTTC.

Comment on this clonotype: Because the CDR3 is missing its conserved closing phenylalanine or tryptophan, this is likely a read error. The gene calls are TRBV7-9 and TRBJ1-1, with D unclear. Trimming took off 9 bases at V and 0 bases at J, with 11 bases between the two ends. The CDR3 has 13 residues. CDR1 is SEHNR and CDR2 is FQNEAQ in the germline V gene (reference sequence). The CDR3 coding sequence is TGTGCCAGTAGCCCGGCAGTGAACACTGAAGCTTTCCTT. This encodes CASSPAVNTEAFL.

A remark on this clonotype: Being one base from a much bigger clone, this may be a read error. V gene TRBV3-1 combines with J gene TRBJ2-3, with D possibly matching TRBD1 (6 bases). Germline values: CDR1 LGHDT, CDR2 YNNKEL (reference sequence). The CDR3 is 15 amino acids. This CDR3 reads CASSQDRVRTDTQCF. Written as DNA, the CDR3 is TGTGCCAGCAGCCAAGATAGGGTTAGGACAGATACGCAGTGTTTT.

This clonotype was detected only a few times. This chain joins TRBV19 and TRBJ1-2; D not certain. The CDR3 loop spans 15 amino acids. CDR1 and CDR2 (germline): LNHDA, SQIVND (reference sequence). The V end lost 0 bases, the J end lost 6 bases, and 14 bases lay between the germline ends. CDR3 loop: CASSIDRVGWNGYTF. DNA for the CDR3: TGTGCCAGTAGTATAGATCGTGTGGGATGGAATGGCTACACCTTC.

This clonotype has just one count. This rearrangement joins TRBV24-1 to TRBJ1-5, with D hard to call. From germline, CDR1 is KGHDR and CDR2 SFDVKD. The V end lost 2 bases, the J end lost 11 bases, and 18 bases lay between the germline ends. This CDR3 has 15 amino acids. The CDR3 DNA sequence: TGTGCCACCAGTGATTCGCAAACGAACCGGCAGGCCCAGCATTTT. This codes for CATSDSQTNRQAQHF.

The chain uses TRBV20-1 and TRBJ2-7; TRBD2 matches 16 bases. The CDR3 is 17 amino acids. Germline V lookup: CDR1 DFQATT, CDR2 SNEGSKA (reference sequence). J was trimmed by 1 base and V by 6 bases; bases with no gene match: 9. The CDR3 nucleotides read TGCAGTGCAACCGGGACTAGCGGGGGGGCCGTATCCTACGAGCAGTACTTC. It yields the protein CSATGTSGGAVSYEQYF.

Ten or more counts support this clonotype. The rearrangement links TRBV11-1 to TRBJ2-7, with TRBD1 matching 9 bases. The CDR3 contains 15 residues. Germline V gene data show CDR1 as SGHAT and CDR2 as FQDESV (reference sequence). The trim removed 5 bases at V and 6 bases at J, leaving 11 bases unmatched. CDR3 loop: CASSLRRTGAAEQYF. The CDR3 DNA is TGTGCCAGCAGCCTCAGGCGGACAGGGGCAGCCGAGCAGTACTTC.

This clonotype was counted ten times or more. The V gene is TRBV4-1, the J gene TRBJ2-1; D could derive from TRBD1 or TRBD2 (5 bases each). The V end lost 1 base, the J end lost 7 bases, and 11 bases lay between the germline ends. CDR3 length: 14 residues. Germline CDR1 MGHRA, CDR2 YSYEKL. The CDR3 spells CASSQVERTNEQFF. In DNA form, the CDR3 reads TGCGCCAGCAGCCAAGTTGAGCGGACAAATGAGCAGTTCTTC.

Details on this clonotype: Being one base from a much bigger clone, this may be a read error. The chain links TRBV9 to TRBJ2-3; 8 nucleotides match TRBD2. This CDR3 contains 15 residues. Germline assignment: CDR1 SGDLS and CDR2 YYNGEE. The CDR3, as DNA: TGTGCCAGCAGTTTGGGACTAGGCTCAGGAGATGCGCAGTATTTT. It yields the protein CASSLGLGSGDAQYF.

This clonotype was counted a few times. The chain is built from TRBV30 and TRBJ2-5, with D possibly being TRBD2 (6 bases). Germline CDR1 and CDR2: GTSNPN and SVGIG (reference sequence). The CDR3 runs 14 residues. The V end was cut by 1 base, the J end by 4 bases, with 13 bases between. The CDR3 DNA follows: TGTGCCTGGAGTGGGGGGGAGCTTCTAGAGACCCAGTACTTC. This gives the protein CAWSGGELLETQYF.

This clonotype has a single count. The V gene is TRBV20-1, the J gene TRBJ2-3; TRBD2 aligns across 8 bases. The germline V gene has CDR1 DFQATT and CDR2 SNEGSKA (reference sequence). The CDR3 sequence is 15 residues long. With 5 bases clipped from V and 2 bases from J, the junction kept 9 bases outside the gene matches. This CDR3 reads CSAGLGSGDTDTQYF. The CDR3 nucleotides read TGCAGTGCTGGGCTGGGTAGCGGGGACACAGATACGCAGTATTTT.